The present entry profiles one T cell receptor beta chain with its context. What it binds is not known. The same CDR3 is also encoded by other DNA sequences in this sample. CDR3 length: 14 amino acids. Germline CDR1 and CDR2: SGHRS and YFSETQ. V was shortened by 0 bases and J by 5 bases, with 9 bases between the two germline ends. The sample comes from a study of PD-L1 blockade in urothelial cancer. On the study more broadly: Analyzed time points were 3 weeks (second dose) and 6 weeks after therapy began.

Synthetic analogs of TCR templates were spiked into every PCR. Generated by immunoSEQ multiplex PCR, the TCRdb table keeps only in-frame clones and is missing some. The repertoire consists of 60,000 to 80,000 clones, with around nine tenths occurring once and the leading ten covering about 11%. As to time point: peripheral blood 6 weeks after treatment start. Each patient supplied 1 to 8 pretreatment and on-treatment samples. General study points: TCR clonality was measured in pretreatment peripheral blood. Clonality below the median predicted better survival.

This TCR came from a man aged 60-69 years with urothelial cancer. Sequencing was performed on PBMCs, taken around atezolizumab (anti-PD-L1) treatment. This chain uses TRBV5-1 with TRBJ2-1; D is perhaps TRBD2 (6 bases). The CDR3 loop reads CASSLAGGNNEQFF. The DNA for the CDR3 is TGCGCCAGCAGCTTGGCCGGGGGAAACAATGAGCAGTTCTTC.